This T cell receptor (beta chain) was sequenced in a study of T cells in Graves' hyperthyroidism and ophthalmopathy. General study findings and limits: Appearing also in blood were most of the thyroid clonotypes expanded above 0.001.

The germline V gene has CDR1 SGHNT and CDR2 YENEEA. The CDR3 has 14 residues. V was shortened by 5 bases and J by 2 bases, with 13 bases between the two germline ends. The table lists this clonotype with many counts. The antigen remains undetermined. Patients between 18 and 65 years old had hyperthyroidism, newly diagnosed and lasting under 2 months. Diagnosing involved the use of clinical symptoms, serum thyroxine and TRAb, thyroid ultrasound and orbital computed tomography. Fresh peripheral blood, 10 ml, was the source of the PBMCs. Amplification of TCR beta CDR3 regions was performed using RNA transcripts as template. The TCR CDR3 first-round RT-PCR relied on the HTBI primer set. MiXCR was run by TCRdb on the multiplex PCR reads, yielding one entry per CDR3 protein. The data show over 700,000 distinct CDR3 sequences, about 19% seen once.

Sequencing was performed on blood. This chain connects TRBV11-3 to TRBJ2-7; D is perhaps TRBD1 or TRBD2 (5 bases each). This clonotype originated in a woman aged 50 to 65 with Graves' hyperthyroidism that later progressed to Graves' ophthalmopathy. DNA of the CDR3: TGTGCCAGCAGCCGCCGGGACGGAGCCTACGAGCAGTACTTC. Encoded protein: CASSRRDGAYEQYF.